Shown below are 11 T cell receptor beta chains from a single sample sequenced in a study of T cell clones after liver transplantation. Here immunoSEQ multiplex PCR was the method, and the copy in TCRdb shows in-frame clones only, minus some. The sample has tens of thousands of clones; 71% are singletons. The source material was CD4+ T cells from blood, sampled before liver transplant. The origin of the receptors is a human donor who received a liver transplant.

The chain carries TRBV25-1 and TRBJ1-2; D gene ambiguous. With 1 base removed from V and 7 bases from J, the gap between germline ends came to 10 bases. In germline, CDR1 is MGHDK, CDR2 SYGVNS. The CDR3 is 13 amino acids. CDR3 region: CASSEWWARGYTF. CDR3 DNA: TGTGCCAGCAGTGAATGGTGGGCGCGTGGCTACACCTTC.

The V gene is TRBV15, the J gene TRBJ2-3, with 8 bases identical to TRBD2. The CDR3 is made up of 16 amino acids. Trimming took 3 bases from V and 1 from J; bases not matched to a gene: 6. Germline assignment: CDR1 LNHNV and CDR2 YYDKDF (reference sequence). The CDR3 here is CATSRVERGRTDTQYF. The CDR3 DNA reads TGTGCCACCAGCAGGGTTGAGCGGGGGCGCACAGATACGCAGTATTTT.

This clone was seen once. The CDR3 region has the DNA TGTGCCAGCAGCTTGTACAGGACAGGGGGCCCTGGCCGCTCTGGAAACACCATATATTTT. Residues: CASSLYRTGGPGRSGNTIYF. This chain uses TRBV5-5 with TRBJ1-3; 11 bases are a match to TRBD1. This CDR3 region has 20 residues. CDR1 SGHKS and CDR2 YYEKEE come from the germline V gene (reference sequence). V shed 1 base and J 0 bases; nucleotides not matched to a gene: 12. The whole variable domain, filled in from reference TRBV5-5 and TRBJ1-3, reads DAGVTQSPTHLIKTRGQQVTLRCSPISGHKSVSWYQQVLGQGPQFIFQYYEKEERGRGNFPDRFSARQFPNYSSELNVNALLLGDSALYLCASSLYRTGGPGRSGNTIYFGEGSWLTVV.

In its sample, this clone was seen many times. The chain has TRBV7-9 and TRBJ2-1, with D perhaps matching TRBD1 (8 bases). Germline lookup yields CDR1 SEHNR and CDR2 FQNEAQ (reference sequence). The CDR3 runs to 16 residues. V lost 1 base and J 4 bases, leaving 14 bases between the germline ends. This CDR3 is CASSLEGGTGYNEQFF. CDR3 nucleotides: TGTGCCAGCAGCTTAGAGGGGGGGACAGGATACAATGAGCAGTTCTTC.

The V gene is TRBV2, the J gene TRBJ1-6, with 9 bases aligning to TRBD1. Trimming took 4 bases from V and 6 from J; bases not matched to a gene: 7. The CDR3 has 16 residues. Germline CDR1 SNHLY, CDR2 FYNNEI. The CDR3 DNA sequence: TGTGCCAGCAGTGCCCGGACAGGGGAAAGTAATTCACCCCTCCACTTT. It yields the protein CASSARTGESNSPLHF.

This clone turned up a few times. The V gene is TRBV6-1, the J gene TRBJ1-5; no clear D. Germline lookup yields CDR1 MNHNS and CDR2 SASEGT. Trimming took off 6 bases at V and 0 bases at J, with 6 bases between the two ends. The CDR3 covers 13 residues. Here the CDR3 reads CASREGSNQPQHF. DNA for the CDR3: TGTGCCAGCAGGGAGGGTAGCAATCAGCCCCAGCATTTT.

The V call is TRBV7-2, the J call TRBJ2-7, with TRBD2 matching over 9 bases. Germline loops: CDR1 SGHTA, CDR2 FQGNSA. This CDR3 region has 14 residues. V gave up 1 base and J gave up 4 bases; unmatched junction bases: 2. Written as DNA, the CDR3 is TGTGCCAGCAGCTTAGGCGGGGGGGCATACGAGCAGTACTTC. Translated: CASSLGGGAYEQYF.

The genes are TRBV5-5 and TRBJ2-2; 10 bases fit TRBD2. CDR1 is SGHKS, CDR2 YYEKEE, per germline (reference sequence). This CDR3 is 16 amino acids long. Losses at the gene ends were 1 base for V and 4 bases for J; bases not matched to a gene: 4. As DNA, the CDR3 is TGTGCCAGCAGCTTGTATAGCGGGGGGATCACCGGGGAGCTGTTTTTT. Its translation is CASSLYSGGITGELFF.

The V gene is TRBV5-1, the J gene TRBJ1-5; a weak D match, TRBD1 (5 bases). This CDR3 has 15 residues. V lost 2 bases and J lost 5, with 14 bases in between. Germline CDR1 SGHRS, CDR2 YFSETQ. CDR3 DNA: TGCGCCAGCAGCTTCGACGGGGGTTTAGATCAGCCCCAGCATTTT. Its protein product is CASSFDGGLDQPQHF.

This clone was detected only once. The J gene is TRBJ2-5, the V gene TRBV11-2, with 7 bases fitting TRBD2. The CDR3 sequence is 14 residues long. Losses at the gene ends were 2 bases for V and 2 bases for J; bases not matched to a gene: 2. Germline CDR1 is SGHAT and CDR2 is FQNNGV. The CDR3 sequence: CASSLTAGQETQYF. The CDR3 DNA sequence: TGTGCCAGCAGCTTAACAGCGGGACAAGAGACCCAGTACTTC.

The chain links TRBV21-1 to TRBJ1-2; the table assigns TRBD1, which was not confirmed against the DNA. TRBV21-1 is deemed a pseudogene. The CDR3 consists of 21 residues. The CDR3 reads CASSSRDRELVISSENYGYTF. The CDR3 DNA reads TGTGCCAGCAGCTCACGGGACAGGGAATTAGTTATTTCGTCGGAAAACTATGGCTACACCTTC.